This record looks at one T cell receptor beta chain sequence and its context. The data were taken from a study of patients and donors after allogeneic stem cell transplantation. A single record per CDR3 protein comes from TCRdb applying MiXCR to the RT-PCR reads. The sample includes about 150,000 distinct CDR3 sequences, roughly 22% of them seen just once. The source material was blood, either unsorted or a sorted T cell fraction (not recorded which). This clonotype was sampled from a human donor who was either an allogeneic HSCT recipient or a stem cell or donor lymphocyte infusion donor (not recorded which). It is not recorded whose cells these are; they may come from a transplant donor.

CDR3 in amino acids: CASGQGYNEQFF. CDR3 in DNA: TGTGCCAGCGGACAGGGGTACAATGAGCAGTTCTTC. V is TRBV12-3 or TRBV12-4 and J is TRBJ2-1; TRBD1 agrees at 9 bases. The CDR3 is made up of 12 amino acids. V was pared by 8 bases and J by 4 bases, with 0 bases of the junction left unmatched.